These 14 T cell receptor beta chains were all obtained from the same sample, sequenced in a study of spatial heterogeneity in lung cancer. TCRdb reprocessed the 5' RACE reads via MiXCR and lists one record per CDR3 protein. Of 2,900 or so distinct CDR3 sequences detected, 4.7% appear once; the ten largest clones hold about a sixth. Indicated time point: sample taken at primary tumor resection. The sequenced sample was normal lung tissue next to the tumor, obtained at surgery. These receptors were collected from a male donor with early-stage non-small cell lung cancer.

By its share, this clonotype is medium-sized. The gene calls are TRBV6-1 and TRBJ2-1; the D gene is possibly TRBD2 (6 bases). Germline V gene sequence: CDR1 MNHNS, CDR2 SASEGT. V lost 5 bases and J lost 3, with 17 bases in between. The CDR3 has 16 residues. The CDR3 here is CASSLPSAGIYNEQFF. The DNA of the CDR3 is TGTGCCAGCAGTTTGCCAAGCGCGGGGATCTACAATGAGCAGTTCTTC.

In its sample, this clonotype ranks as medium-sized. The chain links TRBV2 to TRBJ1-4; tentatively, D is TRBD1 (5 bases). The CDR3 runs to 14 residues. Germline CDR1 SNHLY, CDR2 FYNNEI. Trimming took 7 bases from V and 5 from J, leaving 14 bases between them. The CDR3 bases are TGTGCCAGCATCGAAGGGACTCGGAATGAAAAACTGTTTTTT. Protein product: CASIEGTRNEKLFF. Full variable domain (rest looked up from reference TRBV2 and TRBJ1-4): EPEVTQTPSHQVTQMGQEVILRCVPISNHLYFYWYRQILGQKVEFLVSFYNNEISEKSEIFDDQFSVERPDGSNFTLKIRSTKLEDSAMYFCASIEGTRNEKLFFGSGTQLSVL.

This clonotype is termed medium-sized. The gene calls are TRBV19 and TRBJ2-1; D remains unclear. In germline, CDR1 is LNHDA, CDR2 SQIVND (reference sequence). The CDR3 contains 15 residues. The germline V and J ends were trimmed by 3 bases and 5 bases, with 14 bases remaining between them. DNA for the CDR3: TGTGCCAGTAGTATTGGCCCCTTAGAACACAATGAGCAGTTCTTC. It yields the protein CASSIGPLEHNEQFF. The full variable domain, rest sourced from reference TRBV19 and TRBJ2-1, is DGGITQSPKYLFRKEGQNVTLSCEQNLNHDAMYWYRQDPGQGLRLIYYSQIVNDFQKGDIAEGYSVSREKKESFPLTVTSAQKNPTAFYLCASSIGPLEHNEQFFGPGTRLTVL.

This clonotype ranks as medium-sized. The chain carries TRBV20-1 and TRBJ1-4; no reliable D call. Trimming cost V 4 bases and J 0 bases, with 6 bases left between them. CDR1 is DFQATT, CDR2 SNEGSKA, per germline (reference sequence). CDR3 length: 13 residues. The CDR3 loop is CSAKDATNEKLFF. The CDR3 bases are TGCAGTGCTAAAGATGCAACTAATGAAAAACTGTTTTTT.

This clonotype ranks as medium-sized. The chain has TRBV7-2 and TRBJ1-1, with D maybe TRBD1 (6 bases). Per germline, CDR1 SGHTA and CDR2 FQGNSA. CDR3 size: 15 residues. Trimming shortened V by 5 bases and J by 4 bases, and 17 bases separated the two germline ends. CDR3 in DNA: TGTGCCAGCAGCAGACTACAGGGACGGGTCACTGAAGCTTTCTTT. This sequence encodes CASSRLQGRVTEAFF. The variable domain in full, completed from reference TRBV7-2 and TRBJ1-1, reads GAGVSQSPSNKVTEKGKDVELRCDPISGHTALYWYRQSLGQGLEFLIYFQGNSAPDKSGLPSDRFSAERTGGSVSTLTIQRTQQEDSAVYLCASSRLQGRVTEAFFGQGTRLTVV.

V usage is TRBV12-3 or TRBV12-4 and J usage is TRBJ1-3; D is unclear. Trimming removed 7 bases at V and 4 bases at J, with 14 bases between. CDR3 length equals 14 residues. The CDR3 nucleotides are TGTGCCAGCATCGAAGGGAGGAGCGGAAACACCATATATTTT. Amino acid sequence: CASIEGRSGNTIYF.

The chain is built from TRBV7-2 and TRBJ2-1; no firm D call. The germline CDR1 and CDR2 sequences are SGHTA and FQGNSA. This CDR3 is built from 11 residues. Trimming left V 4 bases short and J 8 bases short, with 6 bases between. This chain's CDR3 is CASSSAYEQFF. The CDR3, as DNA: TGTGCCAGCAGCTCAGCGTATGAGCAGTTCTTC.

This clonotype is deemed medium-sized. The J gene is TRBJ2-1, the V gene TRBV7-2; maybe TRBD1 (6 bases). The V gene's germline CDR1 is SGHTA and CDR2 FQGNSA. The CDR3 totals 14 residues. The V end lost 2 bases, the J end lost 1 base, and 6 bases lay between the germline ends. The CDR3 loop reads CASSLRGSYNEQFF. CDR3 nucleotide sequence: TGTGCCAGCAGCTTAAGGGGGTCCTACAATGAGCAGTTCTTC.

In its sample, this clonotype is medium-sized. The J gene is TRBJ1-3, the V gene TRBV7-2; D is perhaps TRBD1 (6 bases). Trimming cost V 5 bases and J 4 bases, with 9 bases left between them. CDR1 and CDR2 (germline): SGHTA, FQGNSA. This CDR3 spans 13 amino acids. The DNA of the CDR3 is TGTGCCAGCAGCCCCACAGGGGGAAACACCATATATTTT. It specifies CASSPTGGNTIYF.

This clonotype is deemed medium-sized. The V and J genes are TRBV5-1 and TRBJ2-2; no definite D call. CDR3 length: 13 amino acids. Trimming took 0 bases from V and 3 from J, leaving 3 bases between them. The germline V gene has CDR1 SGHRS and CDR2 YFSETQ. This CDR3 reads CASSLGYTGELFF. CDR3 sequence (DNA): TGCGCCAGCAGCTTGGGGTACACCGGGGAGCTGTTTTTT.

This clonotype appeared many times. This chain joins TRBV7-8 and TRBJ1-5, with TRBD1 matching over 7 bases. The germline V gene encodes CDR1 SGHVS and CDR2 FQNEAQ. V was pared by 2 bases and J by 5 bases, with 0 bases of the junction left unmatched. The CDR3 is 13 amino acids. DNA of the CDR3: TGTGCCAGCAGCTTAACAGGGGATCAGCCCCAGCATTTT. It encodes CASSLTGDQPQHF.

This clonotype was counted a few times. V and J are TRBV12-3 or TRBV12-4 and TRBJ2-7; D is possibly TRBD1 or TRBD2 (5 bases each). The V end was cut by 2 bases, the J end by 0 bases, with 14 bases between. The CDR3 runs 16 residues. CDR3 in amino acids: CASSLRLGTVSYEQYF. The CDR3 region has the DNA TGTGCCAGCAGTTTAAGACTCGGGACGGTCTCCTACGAGCAGTACTTC.

This clonotype was counted ten times or more. The V gene is TRBV7-2, the J gene TRBJ2-7, with D unclear. The germline V gene encodes CDR1 SGHTA and CDR2 FQGNSA. This CDR3 has 13 residues. Between the trimmed V and J ends, which lost 2 bases and 0 bases, there was a span of 5 bases. CDR3 amino acids: CASSLSRSYEQYF. The CDR3 bases are TGTGCCAGCAGCTTAAGTCGCTCCTACGAGCAGTACTTC.

This clonotype was seen many times. This chain joins TRBV7-2 and TRBJ1-2; no reliable D call. Germline V gene data show CDR1 as SGHTA and CDR2 as FQGNSA. This CDR3 region has 11 residues. V lost 5 bases, J lost 2 bases, and 3 bases lay in between. For the CDR3, the DNA is TGTGCCAGCAGCCAGAACTATGGCTACACCTTC. It translates to CASSQNYGYTF. The whole variable domain, remainder taken from reference TRBV7-2 and TRBJ1-2, is GAGVSQSPSNKVTEKGKDVELRCDPISGHTALYWYRQSLGQGLEFLIYFQGNSAPDKSGLPSDRFSAERTGGSVSTLTIQRTQQEDSAVYLCASSQNYGYTFGSGTRLTVV.